Sample share makes the clone carrying this TCR beta chain medium-sized. The antigen is unknown. The data were taken from a study of Tregs in tolerant kidney transplant recipients. Study-wide context: CD4+CD25+CD127- cells came from approximately 3-day belatacept mixed lymphocyte reactions, some with 5-day graft donor restimulation.

The germline V gene encodes CDR1 LNHDA and CDR2 SQIVND (reference sequence). CDR3 length: 14 amino acids. V gave up 5 bases and J gave up 3 bases; unmatched junction bases: 4. TCRdb keeps only in-frame clones here, not all; method: immunoSEQ multiplex PCR. Here the sample spans 30,000 to 35,000 clones, 70% to 85% being singletons. Specimen: Tregs from blood cultured with allogeneic cells. The J gene is TRBJ1-1, the V gene TRBV19; 9 bases are a match to TRBD1. The sequence was collected from a human donor in good health. The CDR3 DNA reads TGTGCCAGTAGTGGTGGACAGGGGTACACTGAAGCTTTCTTT. It yields the protein CASSGGQGYTEAFF.